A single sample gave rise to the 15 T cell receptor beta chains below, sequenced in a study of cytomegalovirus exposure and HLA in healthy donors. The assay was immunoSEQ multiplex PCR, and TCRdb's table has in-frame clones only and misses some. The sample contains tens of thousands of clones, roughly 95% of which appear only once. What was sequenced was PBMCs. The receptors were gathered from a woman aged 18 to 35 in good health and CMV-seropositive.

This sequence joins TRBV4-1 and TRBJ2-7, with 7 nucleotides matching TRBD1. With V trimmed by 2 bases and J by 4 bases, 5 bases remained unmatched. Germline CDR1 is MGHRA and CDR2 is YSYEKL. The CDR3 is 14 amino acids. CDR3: CASSQMTGQYEQYF. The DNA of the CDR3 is TGCGCCAGCAGCCAAATGACAGGGCAGTACGAGCAGTACTTC.

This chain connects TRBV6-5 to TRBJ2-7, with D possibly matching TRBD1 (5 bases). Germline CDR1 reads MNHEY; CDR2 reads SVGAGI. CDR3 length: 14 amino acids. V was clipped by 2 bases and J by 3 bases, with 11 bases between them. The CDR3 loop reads CASSYVTGNYEQYF. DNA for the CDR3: TGTGCCAGCAGTTACGTCACAGGAAACTACGAGCAGTACTTC.

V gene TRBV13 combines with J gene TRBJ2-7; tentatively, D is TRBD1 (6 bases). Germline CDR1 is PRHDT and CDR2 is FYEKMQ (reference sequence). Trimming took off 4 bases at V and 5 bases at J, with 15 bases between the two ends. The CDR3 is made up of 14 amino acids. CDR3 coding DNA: TGTGCCAGCAGCTCTTACAGGGTTACCCACGAGCAGTACTTC. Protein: CASSSYRVTHEQYF.

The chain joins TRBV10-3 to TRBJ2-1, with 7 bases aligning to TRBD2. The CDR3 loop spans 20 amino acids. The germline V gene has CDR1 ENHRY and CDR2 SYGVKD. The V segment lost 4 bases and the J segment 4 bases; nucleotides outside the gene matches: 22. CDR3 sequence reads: CAISVSLGSASGGRYNEQFF. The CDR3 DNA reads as TGTGCCATCAGTGTAAGCCTAGGATCGGCTAGCGGAGGCCGGTACAATGAGCAGTTCTTC.

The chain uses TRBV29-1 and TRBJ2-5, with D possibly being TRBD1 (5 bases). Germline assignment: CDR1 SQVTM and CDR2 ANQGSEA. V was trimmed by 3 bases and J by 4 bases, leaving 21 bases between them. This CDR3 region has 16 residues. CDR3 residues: CSVDRGWEGMGETQYF. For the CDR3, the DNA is TGCAGCGTTGATAGGGGTTGGGAAGGCATGGGAGAGACCCAGTACTTC.

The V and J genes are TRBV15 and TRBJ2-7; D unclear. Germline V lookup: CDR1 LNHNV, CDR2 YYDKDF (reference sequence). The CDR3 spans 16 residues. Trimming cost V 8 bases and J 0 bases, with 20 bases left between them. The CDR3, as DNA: TGTGCCACCGGTTTAAGAGAGGAAGGCGGCTCCTACGAGCAGTACTTC. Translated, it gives CATGLREEGGSYEQYF.

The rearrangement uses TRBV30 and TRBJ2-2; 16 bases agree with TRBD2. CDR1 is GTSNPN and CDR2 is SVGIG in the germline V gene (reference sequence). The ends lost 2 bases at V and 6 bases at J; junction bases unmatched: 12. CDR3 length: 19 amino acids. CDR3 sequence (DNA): TGTGCCTGGAGTATGGGGACTAGCGGGAGGGAGAAGGGTCCCGGGGAGCTGTTTTTT. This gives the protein CAWSMGTSGREKGPGELFF.

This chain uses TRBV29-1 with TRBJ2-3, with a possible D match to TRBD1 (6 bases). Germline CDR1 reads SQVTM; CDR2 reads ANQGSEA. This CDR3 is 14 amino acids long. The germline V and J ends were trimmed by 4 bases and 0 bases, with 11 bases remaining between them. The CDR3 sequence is CSVVFRGSTDTQYF. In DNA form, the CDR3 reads TGCAGCGTTGTGTTCAGGGGTAGCACAGATACGCAGTATTTT.

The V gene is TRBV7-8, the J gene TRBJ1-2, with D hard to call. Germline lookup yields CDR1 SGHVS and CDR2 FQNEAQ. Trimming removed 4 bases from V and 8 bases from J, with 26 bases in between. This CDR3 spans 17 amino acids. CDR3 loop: CASSSEISGTGSVGYTF. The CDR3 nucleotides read TGTGCCAGCAGCTCCGAGATTTCCGGTACGGGTTCCGTAGGCTACACCTTC. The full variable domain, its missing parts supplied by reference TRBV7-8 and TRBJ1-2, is GAGVSQSPRYKVAKRGQDVALRCDPISGHVSLFWYQQALGQGPEFLTYFQNEAQLDKSGLPSDRFFAERPEGSVSTLKIQRTQQEDSAVYLCASSSEISGTGSVGYTFGSGTRLTVV.

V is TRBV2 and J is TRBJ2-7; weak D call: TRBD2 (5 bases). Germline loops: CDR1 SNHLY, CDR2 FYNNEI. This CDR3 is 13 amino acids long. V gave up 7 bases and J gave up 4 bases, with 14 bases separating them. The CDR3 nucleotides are TGTGCCAGCAAACCAGAGGGAAAGTACGAGCAGTACTTC. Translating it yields CASKPEGKYEQYF.

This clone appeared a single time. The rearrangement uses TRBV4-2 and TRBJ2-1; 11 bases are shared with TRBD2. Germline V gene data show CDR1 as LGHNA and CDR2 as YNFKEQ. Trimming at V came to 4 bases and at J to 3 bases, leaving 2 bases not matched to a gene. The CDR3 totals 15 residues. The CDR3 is CASSRTSGLYNEQFF. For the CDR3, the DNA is TGTGCCAGCAGCCGGACTAGCGGGCTCTACAATGAGCAGTTCTTC.

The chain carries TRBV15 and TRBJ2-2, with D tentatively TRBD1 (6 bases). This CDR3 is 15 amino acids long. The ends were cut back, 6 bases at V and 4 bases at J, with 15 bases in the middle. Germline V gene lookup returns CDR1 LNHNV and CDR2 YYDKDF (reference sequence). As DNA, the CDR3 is TGTGCCACCAGGCAAACAGGGACCATCACCGGGGAGCTGTTTTTT. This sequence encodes CATRQTGTITGELFF. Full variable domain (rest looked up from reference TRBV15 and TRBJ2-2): DAMVIQNPRYQVTQFGKPVTLSCSQTLNHNVMYWYQQKSSQAPKLLFHYYDKDFNNEADTPDNFQSRRPNTSFCFLDIRSPGLGDTAMYLCATRQTGTITGELFFGEGSRLTVL.

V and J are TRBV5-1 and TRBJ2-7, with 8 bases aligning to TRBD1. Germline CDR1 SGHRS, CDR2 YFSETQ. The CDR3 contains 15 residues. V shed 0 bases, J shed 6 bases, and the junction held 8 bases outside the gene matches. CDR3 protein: CASSLGGRGPREQYF. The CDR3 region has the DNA TGCGCCAGCAGCTTGGGTGGCAGGGGGCCTCGCGAGCAGTACTTC.

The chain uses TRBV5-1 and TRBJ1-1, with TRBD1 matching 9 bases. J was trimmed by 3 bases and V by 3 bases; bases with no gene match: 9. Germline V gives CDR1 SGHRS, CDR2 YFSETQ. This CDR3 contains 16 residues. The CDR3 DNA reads TGCGCCAGCAGCTCAGGACAGGGGTGGGGCGACACTGAAGCTTTCTTT. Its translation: CASSSGQGWGDTEAFF.

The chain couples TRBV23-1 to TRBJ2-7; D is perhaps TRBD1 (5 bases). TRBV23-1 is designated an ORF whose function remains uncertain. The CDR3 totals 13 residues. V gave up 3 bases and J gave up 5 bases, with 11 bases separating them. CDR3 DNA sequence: TGCGCCAGCAGTCAGGGGCAGGGCGACGAGCAGTACTTC. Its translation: CASSQGQGDEQYF.